Following are 9 T cell receptor beta chains from one sample sequenced in a study of shared clonotypes between healthy human individuals. Naive CD8 isolation took CD45RO-negative cells positively selected for CCR7 and excluded terminally differentiated effector memory CD45RA+ cells. Data came from immunoSEQ multiplex PCR; TCRdb stores just in-frame clones and leaves some out. The table includes about 700,000 clones, about 92% detected once. Sequenced material: naive CD8+ T cells sorted from blood. The receptors were sampled from a young man in good health.

The J gene is TRBJ2-7, the V gene TRBV5-4; D remains unclear. This CDR3 contains 13 residues. V was cut by 0 bases and J by 5 bases, with 9 bases left in between. Germline V lookup: CDR1 SGHNT, CDR2 YYREEE (reference sequence). The CDR3 here is CASSLAVVDEQYF. The CDR3 nucleotides are TGTGCCAGCAGCTTGGCGGTCGTGGACGAGCAGTACTTC.

J is TRBJ2-7 and V is TRBV10-3; D not resolved. Trimming took off 2 bases at V and 6 bases at J, with 32 bases between the two ends. Germline CDR1 reads ENHRY; CDR2 reads SYGVKD. The length of the CDR3 is 20 residues. As DNA, the CDR3 is TGTGCCATCAGTGAGCCTTTTGGGCGTGAGGCTCCGCAAGGTTGGTCCGAGCAGTACTTC. Its translation: CAISEPFGREAPQGWSEQYF.

The chain is built from TRBV25-1 and TRBJ1-1, with D perhaps matching TRBD1 (6 bases). The V and J ends lost 6 bases and 7 bases respectively, with 15 bases between them. This CDR3 contains 13 residues. From germline, CDR1 is MGHDK and CDR2 SYGVNS. CDR3 in amino acids: CASSEEGTIEAFF. In DNA, the CDR3 is TGTGCCAGCAGCGAAGAGGGGACAATTGAAGCTTTCTTT.

The rearrangement links TRBV9 to TRBJ2-1; either TRBD1 or TRBD2 may fit D (5 bases each). This CDR3 comprises 12 residues. Germline lookup yields CDR1 SGDLS and CDR2 YYNGEE. V lost 7 bases to trimming and J lost 0 bases, with 5 bases between them. CDR3 residues: CASGGSYNEQFF. In nucleotides, the CDR3 is TGTGCCAGCGGGGGCTCCTACAATGAGCAGTTCTTC.

The rearrangement links TRBV28 to TRBJ2-1; the match to TRBD2 covers 10 bases. This CDR3 contains 15 residues. CDR1 MDHEN and CDR2 SYDVKM come from the germline V gene. The V and J ends lost 5 bases and 3 bases, in that order; junction bases with no gene match: 4. DNA for the CDR3: TGTGCCAGCAGTGACGGGACTAGCGTCTACAATGAGCAGTTCTTC. This encodes CASSDGTSVYNEQFF. The full variable domain, its missing parts supplied by reference TRBV28 and TRBJ2-1, is DVKVTQSSRYLVKRTGEKVFLECVQDMDHENMFWYRQDPGLGLRLIYFSYDVKMKEKGDIPEGYSVSREKKERFSLILESASTNQTSMYLCASSDGTSVYNEQFFGPGTRLTVL.

The V call is TRBV30, the J call TRBJ1-1; D gene uncertain. From germline, CDR1 is GTSNPN and CDR2 SVGIG (reference sequence). V shed 2 bases and J shed 7 bases, with 8 bases lying between them. The CDR3 covers 11 residues. Here the CDR3 DNA reads TGTGCCTGGAGTTTCCTAGGTGAAGCTTTCTTT. Protein: CAWSFLGEAFF.

V and J are TRBV5-6 and TRBJ2-2; 7 nucleotides line up with TRBD2. Germline-derived CDR1 and CDR2 are SGHDT and YYEEEE. The CDR3 runs to 13 residues. J gave up 7 bases and V 4 bases, and 4 bases lay outside the gene matches. The CDR3 is CASSGRGGGELFF. The CDR3 coding sequence is TGTGCCAGCAGCGGGAGGGGTGGCGGGGAGCTGTTTTTT.

The count of this clone is one. Other DNA sequences in the sample encode the same CDR3. The chain is built from TRBV7-2 and TRBJ2-3; D is perhaps TRBD2 (5 bases). This CDR3 contains 13 residues. The V gene's germline CDR1 is SGHTA and CDR2 FQGNSA. V shed 5 bases and J shed 14 bases, with 20 bases lying between them. For the CDR3, the DNA is TGTGCCAGCAGCCCCAACCTAGCAGGAGTCGGGTATTTT. Translating it yields CASSPNLAGVGYF.

The rearrangement joins TRBV28 to TRBJ2-7; the match to TRBD2 covers 13 bases. The junction had 6 bases not matched to a gene; V was cut back by 2 bases and J by 5 bases. The CDR3 loop spans 16 amino acids. CDR1 and CDR2 from the germline V gene are MDHEN and SYDVKM. The CDR3: CASSLLTSGRRHEQYF. CDR3 DNA: TGTGCCAGCAGTTTACTGACTAGCGGGAGGCGCCACGAGCAGTACTTC.